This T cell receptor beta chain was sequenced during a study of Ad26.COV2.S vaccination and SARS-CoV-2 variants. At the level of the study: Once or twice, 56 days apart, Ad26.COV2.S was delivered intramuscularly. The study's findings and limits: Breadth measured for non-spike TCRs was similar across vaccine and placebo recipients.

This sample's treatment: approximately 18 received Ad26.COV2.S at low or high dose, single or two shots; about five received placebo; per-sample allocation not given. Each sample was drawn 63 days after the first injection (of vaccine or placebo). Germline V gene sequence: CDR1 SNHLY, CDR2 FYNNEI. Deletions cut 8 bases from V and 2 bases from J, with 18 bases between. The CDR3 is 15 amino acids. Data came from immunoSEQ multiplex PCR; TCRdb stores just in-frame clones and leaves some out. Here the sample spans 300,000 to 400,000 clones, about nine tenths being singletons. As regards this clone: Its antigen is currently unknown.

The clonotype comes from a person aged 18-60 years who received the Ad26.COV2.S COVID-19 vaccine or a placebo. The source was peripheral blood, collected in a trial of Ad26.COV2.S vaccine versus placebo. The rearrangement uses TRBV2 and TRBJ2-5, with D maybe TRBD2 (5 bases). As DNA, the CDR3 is TGTGCCAGCGACATCGAGGGCAGTAGGCAAGAGACCCAGTACTTC. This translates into CASDIEGSRQETQYF.